These 20 T cell receptor beta chains were sequenced from one sample in a study of cytomegalovirus exposure and HLA in healthy donors. Repertoires were generated with immunoSEQ multiplex PCR, while TCRdb's copy carries only in-frame clones and drops some. The repertoire holds roughly 130,000 clones, with almost 90% as singletons. What was sequenced was PBMCs. These receptors originate from a man aged 25 to 40 in good health and CMV-seronegative.

This clone was recorded a few times. V usage is TRBV19 and J usage is TRBJ1-1; TRBD1 might be the D (5 bases). CDR1 and CDR2 (germline): LNHDA, SQIVND (reference sequence). V was trimmed by 6 bases and J by 2 bases, leaving 10 bases between them. This CDR3 contains 13 residues. In DNA form, the CDR3 reads TGTGCCAGTAGGGAAGGGGCTAACACTGAAGCTTTCTTT. This gives the protein CASREGANTEAFF. Complete variable domain (other parts from reference TRBV19 and TRBJ1-1): DGGITQSPKYLFRKEGQNVTLSCEQNLNHDAMYWYRQDPGQGLRLIYYSQIVNDFQKGDIAEGYSVSREKKESFPLTVTSAQKNPTAFYLCASREGANTEAFFGQGTRLTVV.

This chain uses TRBV15 with TRBJ1-2; perhaps TRBD1 as D (5 bases). The germline V and J ends were trimmed by 5 bases and 10 bases, with 23 bases remaining between them. The germline V gene has CDR1 LNHNV and CDR2 YYDKDF (reference sequence). CDR3 length equals 15 residues. CDR3 protein: CATSETRTTRTDYTF. In DNA form, the CDR3 reads TGTGCCACCAGCGAGACTAGGACAACTCGAACTGACTACACCTTC.

The CDR3 DNA sequence: TGCGCCAGCAGCATAGGACAGGGAAATGGCTACACCTTC. This sequence encodes CASSIGQGNGYTF. The genes are TRBV5-1 and TRBJ1-2; 8 nucleotides match TRBD1. This CDR3 contains 13 residues. J lost 6 bases, V lost 4 bases, and 5 bases had no gene match. Germline CDR1 reads SGHRS; CDR2 reads YFSETQ.

This clone was counted only a few times. The chain uses TRBV6-4 and TRBJ2-2; the match to TRBD2 covers 7 bases. V gave up 5 bases and J gave up 4 bases; unmatched junction bases: 4. Germline CDR1 and CDR2: MRHNA and SNTAGT. The CDR3 consists of 14 residues. The CDR3 loop reads CASSPSGGTGELFF. CDR3 in DNA: TGTGCCAGCAGTCCTAGCGGAGGCACCGGGGAGCTGTTTTTT.

This chain's CDR3 is CASSPGQGARDTEAFF. The CDR3 region has the DNA TGTGCCAGCTCACCGGGACAGGGGGCGCGGGACACTGAAGCTTTCTTT. The V call is TRBV18, the J call TRBJ1-1; 12 positions agree with TRBD1. CDR1 is KGHSH and CDR2 is LQKENI in the germline V gene. The J segment lost 3 bases and the V segment lost 3 bases, leaving 5 bases of the junction unmatched. The CDR3 runs to 16 residues. The entire variable domain, with the rest obtained from reference TRBV18 and TRBJ1-1, is as follows: NAGVMQNPRHLVRRRGQEARLRCSPMKGHSHVYWYRQLPEEGLKFMVYLQKENIIDESGMPKERFSAEFPKEGPSILRIQQVVRGDSAAYFCASSPGQGARDTEAFFGQGTRLTVV.

The chain uses TRBV30 and TRBJ2-1; 13 bases agree with TRBD2. The CDR3 has 17 amino acids. CDR1 GTSNPN and CDR2 SVGIG come from the germline V gene (reference sequence). Trimming removed 2 bases from V and 7 bases from J; junction bases left unmatched: 11. CDR3 amino acids: CAWSSGLAGVGRNEQFF. The CDR3 nucleotides read TGTGCCTGGAGTTCTGGACTAGCGGGAGTGGGTCGGAATGAGCAGTTCTTC. Looking up the rest from reference TRBV30 and TRBJ2-1 gives the full variable domain: SQTIHQWPATLVQPVGSPLSLECTVEGTSNPNLYWYRQAAGRGLQLLFYSVGIGQISSEVPQNLSASRPQDRQFILSSKKLLLSDSGFYLCAWSSGLAGVGRNEQFFGPGTRLTVL.

This chain uses TRBV5-4 with TRBJ2-3, with D perhaps matching TRBD1 (6 bases). Germline CDR1 and CDR2: SGHNT and YYREEE (reference sequence). The CDR3 consists of 13 residues. V was pared by 2 bases and J by 4 bases, with 8 bases between. CDR3 sequence (DNA): TGTGCCAGCAGCTTTCAGGGGTCAGATACGCAGTATTTT. Residues: CASSFQGSDTQYF.

CDR3 sequence reads: CASSREVTYEQYF. The CDR3 coding sequence is TGCGCCAGCAGCCGGGAGGTAACCTACGAGCAGTACTTC. The rearrangement links TRBV4-1 to TRBJ2-7; perhaps TRBD2 as D (6 bases). The V end was cut by 4 bases, the J end by 2 bases, with 9 bases between. This CDR3 has 13 residues. The germline V gene encodes CDR1 MGHRA and CDR2 YSYEKL.

This sequence joins TRBV7-7 and TRBJ2-5; 7 positions agree with TRBD2. Germline trimming cut 5 bases from V and 7 bases from J; bases unmatched to any gene: 10. The CDR3 is 14 residues long. Germline CDR1 reads SSHAT; CDR2 reads FNYEAQ (reference sequence). The CDR3 here is CASSLRLATGTQYF. The CDR3 DNA is TGTGCCAGCAGCCTAAGACTAGCTACGGGGACCCAGTACTTC.

The chain uses TRBV14 and TRBJ2-7; 7 positions match TRBD1. The germline V gene encodes CDR1 SGHDN and CDR2 FVKESK. The CDR3 has 16 amino acids. Trimming removed 5 bases from V and 3 bases from J; junction bases left unmatched: 13. CDR3 sequence: CASSSPSGTVLYEQYF. Here the CDR3 DNA reads TGTGCCAGCAGCAGCCCCAGTGGGACAGTGCTCTACGAGCAGTACTTC.

The V and J genes are TRBV5-1 and TRBJ2-1, with 8 positions matching TRBD2. Germline CDR1 is SGHRS and CDR2 is YFSETQ. The CDR3 loop spans 17 amino acids. The V segment lost 0 bases and the J segment 2 bases; nucleotides outside the gene matches: 7. The CDR3 DNA follows: TGCGCCAGCAGCTTGGTTAGCGGGGTACCTGCCTACAATGAGCAGTTCTTC. This encodes CASSLVSGVPAYNEQFF.

CDR3 nucleotides: TGTGCCAGCAGCGTAGAGTCAGGACAGACTTATGGCTACACCTTC. Amino acid sequence: CASSVESGQTYGYTF. The gene calls are TRBV9 and TRBJ1-2; the D gene is possibly TRBD1 (6 bases). From germline, CDR1 is SGDLS and CDR2 YYNGEE. V was clipped by 0 bases and J by 5 bases, with 14 bases between them. The CDR3 loop spans 15 amino acids.

This clone was detected only a few times. J is TRBJ1-4 and V is TRBV30; 7 bases align to TRBD1. V lost 3 bases and J lost 10; bases outside the gene matches: 5. CDR1 GTSNPN and CDR2 SVGIG come from the germline V gene (reference sequence). This CDR3 is built from 12 residues. CDR3 bases: TGTGCCTGGAGGGAGGGGGCCGGAAAACTGTTTTTT. Translation gives CAWREGAGKLFF.

The V gene is TRBV5-5, the J gene TRBJ2-3; 11 bases map to TRBD1. V lost 0 bases to trimming and J lost 3 bases; unmatched junction nucleotides: 9. CDR3 size: 18 residues. CDR1 and CDR2 (germline): SGHKS, YYEKEE (reference sequence). This CDR3 is CASSLVWGGQGATDTQYF. DNA for the CDR3: TGTGCCAGCAGCTTGGTTTGGGGCGGACAGGGGGCAACAGATACGCAGTATTTT.

The gene calls are TRBV6-5 and TRBJ1-4; 7 nucleotides line up with TRBD1. The V segment lost 6 bases and the J segment 7 bases; nucleotides outside the gene matches: 8. Germline V gene data show CDR1 as MNHEY and CDR2 as SVGAGI. The CDR3 is 14 amino acids. The CDR3 sequence: CASSRGGGFEKLFF. The CDR3 coding sequence is TGTGCCAGCAGCCGTGGAGGGGGCTTTGAAAAACTGTTTTTT.

The chain has TRBV2 and TRBJ2-7; 12 positions agree with TRBD2. CDR3 length: 14 residues. V lost 8 bases to trimming and J lost 5 bases; unmatched junction nucleotides: 7. CDR1 and CDR2 from the germline V gene are SNHLY and FYNNEI. The CDR3 here is CASPTSGSADEQYF. Here the CDR3 DNA reads TGTGCCAGCCCGACTAGCGGGAGTGCCGACGAGCAGTACTTC.

The chain uses TRBV5-1 and TRBJ2-7; D perhaps matches TRBD1 (6 bases). Trimming removed 3 bases at V and 7 bases at J, with 20 bases between. Germline values: CDR1 SGHRS, CDR2 YFSETQ. This CDR3 contains 15 residues. The CDR3 here is CASSSQGEFSGEQYF. In DNA, the CDR3 is TGCGCCAGCAGCTCACAGGGAGAGTTTTCGGGGGAGCAGTACTTC.

This sequence joins TRBV6-4 and TRBJ2-5; TRBD2 aligns across 12 bases. The CDR3 totals 16 residues. V was pared by 0 bases and J by 4 bases, with 3 bases of the junction left unmatched. Per the germline V gene, CDR1 is MRHNA and CDR2 is SNTAGT. CDR3 protein: CASSDSTSGSLETQYF. CDR3 nucleotide sequence: TGTGCCAGCAGTGACTCGACTAGCGGGAGTTTAGAGACCCAGTACTTC.

The rearrangement joins TRBV7-3 to TRBJ2-1, with 11 nucleotides matching TRBD2. The ends lost 4 bases at V and 13 bases at J; junction bases unmatched: 12. The CDR3 loop spans 15 amino acids. The V gene's germline CDR1 is SGHTA and CDR2 FQGTGA. The CDR3 reads CASSSPTSGIGEQFF. The CDR3 nucleotides are TGTGCCAGCAGCTCTCCGACTAGCGGGATAGGAGAACAGTTCTTC.

The chain employs TRBV5-6 and TRBJ1-5, with 8 bases that match TRBD1. With V trimmed by 0 bases and J by 5 bases, 4 bases remained unmatched. The CDR3 totals 15 residues. Germline V lookup: CDR1 SGHDT, CDR2 YYEEEE. The CDR3 loop is CASSLEGQGYQPQHF. CDR3 in DNA: TGTGCCAGCAGCTTGGAAGGACAGGGCTATCAGCCCCAGCATTTT.